This is a list of T cell receptor beta chains from one sample in a study of human T cells and chemical hapten exposure. MiXCR was run by TCRdb on the RACE reads, yielding one entry per CDR3 protein. The sample includes about 110,000 distinct CDR3 sequences, 9.2% seen only once; the top ten take over 3%. This specimen was whole blood, taken in connection with sensitization to the hapten diphenylcyclopropenone (DPC). The receptors shown here come from a woman aged 40 to 55 with alopecia areata. Some clones in this sample may be carry-over from other donors' samples. The CDR3 runs from the conserved cysteine through the conserved F or W. Each record gives: J gene, V gene, CDR3 length, clone size, D gene, CDR3 protein, CDR3 DNA. The D gene is left open where the match is weak. Clone size is stated in some rows and not others, as once, few, many or a class when expanded.

j_call: TRBJ1-5
v_call: TRBV5-6
cdr3_length: 14
clone_size: few
d_call: -
cdr3_aa: CASSLVGLNQPQHF
cdr3_nt: TGTGCCAGCAGCTTGGTGGGACTAAATCAGCCCCAGCATTTT

j_call: TRBJ2-2
v_call: TRBV19
cdr3_length: 14
clone_size: -
d_call: TRBD1
cdr3_aa: CASTRDRGTGELFF
cdr3_nt: TGTGCCAGTACCCGGGACAGGGGAACCGGGGAGCTGTTTTTT

j_call: TRBJ1-1
v_call: TRBV29-1
cdr3_length: 12
clone_size: many
d_call: -
cdr3_aa: CSSEGLNTEAFF
cdr3_nt: TGCAGCTCTGAGGGACTGAACACTGAAGCTTTCTTT

j_call: TRBJ1-5
v_call: TRBV27
cdr3_length: 13
clone_size: -
d_call: -
cdr3_aa: CASSLSLAQPQHF
cdr3_nt: TGTGCCAGCAGTTTATCTCTAGCTCAGCCCCAGCATTTT

j_call: TRBJ1-6
v_call: TRBV5-1
cdr3_length: 14
clone_size: many
d_call: TRBD1
cdr3_aa: CASGTGRVNSPLHF
cdr3_nt: TGCGCCAGCGGGACAGGGCGGGTAAATTCACCCCTCCACTTT

j_call: TRBJ2-7
v_call: TRBV4-3
cdr3_length: 15
clone_size: many
d_call: -
cdr3_aa: CASSQDRVNPYEQYF
cdr3_nt: TGCGCCAGCAGCCAAGACAGGGTCAACCCCTACGAGCAGTACTTC

j_call: TRBJ1-5
v_call: TRBV2
cdr3_length: 15
clone_size: many
d_call: TRBD1
cdr3_aa: CASSGRTGGTQPQHF
cdr3_nt: TGTGCCAGCAGTGGAAGGACAGGGGGGACACAGCCCCAGCATTTT

j_call: TRBJ2-7
v_call: TRBV20-1
cdr3_length: 13
clone_size: few
d_call: -
cdr3_aa: CSARDPRSYEQYF
cdr3_nt: TGCAGTGCTAGAGATCCCCGTTCCTACGAGCAGTACTTC

j_call: TRBJ2-1
v_call: TRBV11-2
cdr3_length: 15
clone_size: many
d_call: -
cdr3_aa: CASSLGSSSYNEQFF
cdr3_nt: TGTGCCAGCAGCTTAGGGTCGAGCTCCTACAATGAGCAGTTCTTC

j_call: TRBJ2-1
v_call: TRBV6-5
cdr3_length: 15
clone_size: few
d_call: -
cdr3_aa: CASSSGTRPYNEQFF
cdr3_nt: TGTGCCAGCAGTTCCGGGACGCGACCTTACAATGAGCAGTTCTTC

j_call: TRBJ2-6
v_call: TRBV27
cdr3_length: 19
clone_size: -
d_call: -
cdr3_aa: CASTLRGDRVNSGANVLTF
cdr3_nt: TGTGCCAGCACCCTGCGGGGCGACAGGGTAAATTCTGGGGCCAACGTCCTGACTTTC

j_call: TRBJ2-1
v_call: TRBV30
cdr3_length: 16
clone_size: many
d_call: TRBD2
cdr3_aa: CAWSSTGTSGGNEQFF
cdr3_nt: TGTGCCTGGAGTTCTACCGGAACTAGCGGGGGCAATGAGCAGTTCTTC

j_call: TRBJ2-3
v_call: TRBV7-6
cdr3_length: 17
clone_size: few
d_call: -
cdr3_aa: CASSLGGGTTSTDTQYF
cdr3_nt: TGTGCCAGCAGCTTGGGAGGCGGAACAACTAGCACAGATACGCAGTATTTT

j_call: TRBJ1-3
v_call: TRBV5-1
cdr3_length: 15
clone_size: many
d_call: -
cdr3_aa: CASSLEGNSGNTIYF
cdr3_nt: TGCGCCAGCAGCTTGGAGGGGAACTCTGGAAACACCATATATTTT

j_call: TRBJ2-4
v_call: TRBV4-3
cdr3_length: 15
clone_size: few
d_call: -
cdr3_aa: CASSQVSIGGVIQYF
cdr3_nt: TGCGCCAGCAGCCAAGTCAGTATAGGGGGGGTCATTCAGTACTTC

j_call: TRBJ1-6
v_call: TRBV5-5
cdr3_length: 15
clone_size: few
d_call: TRBD1
cdr3_aa: CASSLWTGDNSPLHF
cdr3_nt: TGTGCCAGCAGCTTGTGGACAGGAGATAATTCACCCCTCCACTTT

j_call: TRBJ1-1
v_call: TRBV5-1
cdr3_length: 16
clone_size: few
d_call: TRBD1
cdr3_aa: CASSLVSGQGAAEAFF
cdr3_nt: TGCGCCAGCAGCTTGGTTAGTGGACAGGGGGCGGCTGAAGCTTTCTTT

j_call: TRBJ1-2
v_call: TRBV20-1
cdr3_length: 10
clone_size: many
d_call: -
cdr3_aa: CSASGYGYTF
cdr3_nt: TGCAGTGCTTCAGGGTACGGCTACACCTTC

j_call: TRBJ2-5
v_call: TRBV6-2/TRBV6-3
cdr3_length: 16
clone_size: many
d_call: -
cdr3_aa: CASSNNRVERHETQYF
cdr3_nt: TGTGCCAGCAGTAACAACAGGGTGGAGCGACATGAGACCCAGTACTTC

j_call: TRBJ2-7
v_call: TRBV12-3/TRBV12-4
cdr3_length: 17
clone_size: few
d_call: TRBD1
cdr3_aa: CASSPTIGQEISYEQYF
cdr3_nt: TGTGCCAGCAGTCCAACCATCGGACAGGAGATCTCCTACGAGCAGTACTTC

j_call: TRBJ2-1
v_call: TRBV7-8
cdr3_length: 12
clone_size: -
d_call: -
cdr3_aa: CASSSAGAKQFF
cdr3_nt: TGTGCCAGCAGTTCAGCCGGGGCTAAGCAGTTCTTC

j_call: TRBJ2-5
v_call: TRBV6-1
cdr3_length: 13
clone_size: many
d_call: -
cdr3_aa: CASSEVQQETQYF
cdr3_nt: TGTGCCAGCAGTGAAGTTCAGCAAGAGACCCAGTACTTC

j_call: TRBJ2-7
v_call: TRBV11-2
cdr3_length: 17
clone_size: -
d_call: TRBD1
cdr3_aa: CASSLVRGTGDLYEQYF
cdr3_nt: TGTGCCAGCAGCTTAGTCCGAGGGACAGGAGACTTATACGAGCAGTACTTC

j_call: TRBJ2-5
v_call: TRBV9
cdr3_length: 14
clone_size: few
d_call: TRBD2
cdr3_aa: CASTPRAGVETQYF
cdr3_nt: TGTGCCAGCACCCCTAGGGCGGGGGTAGAGACCCAGTACTTC

j_call: TRBJ1-2
v_call: TRBV27
cdr3_length: 16
clone_size: -
d_call: -
cdr3_aa: CASSPTPPGLPDGYTF
cdr3_nt: TGTGCCAGCAGTCCAACCCCCCCCGGCCTACCAGATGGCTACACCTTC

j_call: TRBJ1-5
v_call: TRBV6-2/TRBV6-3
cdr3_length: 15
clone_size: many
d_call: -
cdr3_aa: CASSRDTLPLKPQHF
cdr3_nt: TGTGCCAGCAGCCGCGACACACTACCTCTAAAACCCCAGCATTTT

j_call: TRBJ1-2
v_call: TRBV27
cdr3_length: 16
clone_size: many
d_call: -
cdr3_aa: CASSLSSGSTDYGYTF
cdr3_nt: TGTGCCAGCAGTCTAAGCTCCGGGTCGACTGACTATGGCTACACCTTC

j_call: TRBJ1-1
v_call: TRBV6-2/TRBV6-3
cdr3_length: 11
clone_size: few
d_call: -
cdr3_aa: CASSYAFGAFF
cdr3_nt: TGTGCCAGCAGTTATGCCTTCGGAGCTTTCTTT

j_call: TRBJ2-7
v_call: TRBV5-1
cdr3_length: 14
clone_size: many
d_call: TRBD1
cdr3_aa: CASSSGTGPYEQYF
cdr3_nt: TGCGCCAGCAGCTCCGGGACAGGACCATACGAGCAGTACTTC

j_call: TRBJ2-5
v_call: TRBV28
cdr3_length: 13
clone_size: -
d_call: -
cdr3_aa: CASSVTVQETQYF
cdr3_nt: TGTGCCAGCAGTGTGACAGTCCAAGAGACCCAGTACTTC

j_call: TRBJ2-3
v_call: TRBV29-1
cdr3_length: 12
clone_size: -
d_call: -
cdr3_aa: CSVEESPLAQYF
cdr3_nt: TGCAGCGTTGAAGAGAGCCCCCTGGCGCAGTATTTT

j_call: TRBJ2-5
v_call: TRBV3-1
cdr3_length: 17
clone_size: few
d_call: -
cdr3_aa: CASSQDLGSREQETQYF
cdr3_nt: TGTGCCAGCAGCCAAGATCTGGGTAGCAGGGAGCAAGAGACCCAGTACTTC

j_call: TRBJ2-2
v_call: TRBV19
cdr3_length: 17
clone_size: many
d_call: -
cdr3_aa: CASSGGHRGFDTGELFF
cdr3_nt: TGTGCCAGTAGTGGGGGACATCGGGGGTTCGACACCGGGGAGCTGTTTTTT

j_call: TRBJ1-6
v_call: TRBV6-2/TRBV6-3
cdr3_length: 13
clone_size: many
d_call: -
cdr3_aa: CASSPQGNSPLHF
cdr3_nt: TGTGCCAGCAGCCCGCAGGGGAATTCACCCCTCCACTTT

j_call: TRBJ2-2
v_call: TRBV27
cdr3_length: 15
clone_size: many
d_call: -
cdr3_aa: CASSIGRGYTGELFF
cdr3_nt: TGTGCCAGCAGTATCGGCAGGGGCTACACCGGGGAGCTGTTTTTT

j_call: TRBJ2-2
v_call: TRBV11-2
cdr3_length: 17
clone_size: -
d_call: -
cdr3_aa: CASSFQMGTTNTGELFF
cdr3_nt: TGTGCCAGCAGCTTCCAGATGGGCACCACGAACACCGGGGAGCTGTTTTTT

j_call: TRBJ1-2
v_call: TRBV4-3
cdr3_length: 14
clone_size: -
d_call: -
cdr3_aa: CASSQDRARDGYTF
cdr3_nt: TGCGCCAGCAGCCAAGATAGGGCCAGGGATGGCTACACCTTC

j_call: TRBJ1-5
v_call: TRBV18
cdr3_length: 16
clone_size: -
d_call: TRBD1
cdr3_aa: CASSQNPRQGDRAQHF
cdr3_nt: TGTGCCAGCTCACAGAACCCAAGACAGGGTGATCGGGCCCAGCATTTT

j_call: TRBJ2-1
v_call: TRBV30
cdr3_length: 12
clone_size: -
d_call: TRBD1
cdr3_aa: CAWSPGAGTGYF
cdr3_nt: TGTGCCTGGAGCCCGGGCGCCGGGACAGGTTACTTC

j_call: TRBJ2-7
v_call: TRBV20-1
cdr3_length: 16
clone_size: -
d_call: TRBD2
cdr3_aa: CSARDMERGDPPRQYF
cdr3_nt: TGCAGTGCTAGAGATATGGAGCGGGGGGACCCCCCGAGGCAGTACTTC